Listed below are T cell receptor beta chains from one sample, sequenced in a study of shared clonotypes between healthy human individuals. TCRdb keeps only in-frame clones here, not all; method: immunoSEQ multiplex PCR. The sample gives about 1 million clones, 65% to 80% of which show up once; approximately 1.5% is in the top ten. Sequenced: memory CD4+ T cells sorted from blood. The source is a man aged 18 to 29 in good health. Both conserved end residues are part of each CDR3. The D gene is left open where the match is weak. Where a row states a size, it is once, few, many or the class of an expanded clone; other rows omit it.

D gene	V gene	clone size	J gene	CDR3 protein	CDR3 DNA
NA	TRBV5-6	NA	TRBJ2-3	CASSPRLDTQYF	TGTGCCAGCAGCCCGAGGTTAGATACGCAGTATTTT
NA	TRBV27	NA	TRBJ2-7	CASSPVQDEAYF	TGTGCCAGCAGTCCCGTCCAGGACGAAGCGTACTTC
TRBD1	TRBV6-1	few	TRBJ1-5	CASSARRGQAWQPQHF	TGTGCCAGCAGTGCACGCCGGGGACAGGCCTGGCAGCCCCAGCATTTT
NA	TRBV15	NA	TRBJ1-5	CATSRDYGQPQHF	TGTGCCACCAGCAGGGACTATGGACAGCCCCAGCATTTT
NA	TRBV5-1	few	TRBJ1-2	CASRIEVSIGGGYTF	TGCGCCAGCCGGATTGAGGTGTCTATCGGTGGTGGCTACACCTTC
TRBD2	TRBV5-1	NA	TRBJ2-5	CASSLGSSGGQETQYF	TGCGCCAGCAGCTTGGGATCTAGCGGGGGGCAAGAGACCCAGTACTTC
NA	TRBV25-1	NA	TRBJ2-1	CASSEEEGFGEQFF	TGTGCCAGCAGTGAAGAAGAGGGGTTTGGTGAGCAGTTCTTC
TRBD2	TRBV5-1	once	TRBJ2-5	CASSLSGSGGARETQYF	TGCGCCAGCAGCTTGTCTGGTAGCGGGGGGGCCCGAGAGACCCAGTACTTC
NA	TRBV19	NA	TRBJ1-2	CASIGSRSYYGYTF	TGTGCCAGTATTGGTAGCAGGTCATACTATGGCTACACCTTC
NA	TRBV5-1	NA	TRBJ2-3	CASMLGGGTDTQYF	TGCGCCAGCATGTTGGGGGGAGGCACAGATACGCAGTATTTT
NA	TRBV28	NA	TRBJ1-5	CASSGQFSNQPQHF	TGTGCCAGCAGCGGACAGTTTAGCAATCAGCCCCAGCATTTT
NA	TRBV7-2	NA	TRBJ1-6	CASSSWGGNSPLHF	TGTGCCAGCAGCTCCTGGGGGGGGAATTCACCCCTCCACTTT
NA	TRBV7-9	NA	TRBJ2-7	CASSPQEGSYEQYF	TGTGCCAGCAGCCCCCAGGAGGGCTCCTACGAGCAGTACTTC
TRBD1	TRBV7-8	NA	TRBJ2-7	CASSLTYRGEMTYEQYF	TGTGCCAGCAGCTTAACTTACAGGGGCGAGATGACCTACGAGCAGTACTTC
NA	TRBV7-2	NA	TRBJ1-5	CASSGAREQPQHF	TGTGCCAGCAGCGGCGCGAGGGAGCAGCCCCAGCATTTT
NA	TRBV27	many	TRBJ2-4	CASSLGGRNIQYF	TGTGCCAGCAGTTTAGGGGGTCGGAACATTCAGTACTTC
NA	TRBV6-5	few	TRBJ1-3	CASSYSSASGNTIYF	TGTGCCAGCAGTTACTCTTCGGCCTCTGGAAACACCATATATTTT
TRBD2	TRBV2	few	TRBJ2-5	CASTTSGGEKTQYF	TGTGCCAGCACTACTAGCGGGGGGGAAAAGACCCAGTACTTC
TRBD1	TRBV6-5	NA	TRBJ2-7	CASSPTGTVSYEQYF	TGTGCCAGCAGTCCTACCGGGACAGTTTCCTACGAGCAGTACTTC
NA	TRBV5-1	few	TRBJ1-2	CASRTGSPYGYTF	TGCGCCAGCAGAACCGGGAGCCCCTATGGCTACACCTTC
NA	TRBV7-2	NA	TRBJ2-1	CASSLGRGMNEQFF	TGTGCCAGCAGCTTAGGCCGAGGGATGAATGAGCAGTTCTTC
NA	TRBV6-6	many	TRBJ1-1	CATVRNTEAFF	TGTGCCACCGTGAGGAACACTGAAGCTTTCTTT
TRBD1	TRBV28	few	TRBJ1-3	CASSGQGSGNTIYF	TGTGCCAGCAGCGGACAGGGATCGGGAAACACCATATATTTT
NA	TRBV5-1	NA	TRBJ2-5	CASSLGGSGETQYF	TGCGCCAGCAGCTTGGGGGGTAGTGGAGAGACCCAGTACTTC
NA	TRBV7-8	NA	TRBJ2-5	CASSFQGRETQYF	TGTGCCAGCAGCTTTCAGGGTCGGGAGACCCAGTACTTC
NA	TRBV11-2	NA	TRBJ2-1	CASSKNLYNEQFF	TGTGCCAGCAGCAAGAACCTTTACAATGAGCAGTTCTTC
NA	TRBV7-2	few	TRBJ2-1	CASSPDLPGGRPVSEQFF	TGTGCCAGCAGCCCCGATCTCCCCGGGGGGCGCCCCGTGAGTGAGCAGTTCTTC
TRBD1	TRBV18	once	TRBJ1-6	CASSPQTGSYNSPLHF	TGTGCCAGCTCACCACAGACAGGGTCCTATAATTCACCCCTCCACTTT
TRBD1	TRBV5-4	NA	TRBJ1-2	CASTASRDRGPYGYTF	TGTGCCAGCACCGCCTCCAGAGACAGGGGGCCCTATGGCTACACCTTC
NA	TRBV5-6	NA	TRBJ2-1	CASITGAGHNEQFF	TGTGCCAGCATTACGGGGGCTGGCCACAATGAGCAGTTCTTC
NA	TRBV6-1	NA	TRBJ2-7	CASSEGVKGHEQYF	TGTGCCAGCAGTGAAGGGGTCAAGGGCCACGAGCAGTACTTC
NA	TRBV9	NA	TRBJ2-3	CASSPWTVYTQYF	TGTGCCAGCAGCCCCTGGACAGTTTATACGCAGTATTTT
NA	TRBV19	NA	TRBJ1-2	CASSPAGPYGYTF	TGTGCCAGTAGTCCCGCGGGGCCCTATGGCTACACCTTC
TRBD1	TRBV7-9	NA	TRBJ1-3	CASRSGGESGNTIYF	TGTGCCAGCAGGTCAGGGGGAGAATCTGGAAACACCATATATTTT
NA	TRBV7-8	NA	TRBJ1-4	CASSLASSNEKLFF	TGTGCCAGCAGCTTAGCCAGTAGTAATGAAAAACTGTTTTTT
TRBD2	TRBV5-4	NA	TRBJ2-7	CASRLAGGSGKQYF	TGTGCCAGCAGACTAGCGGGAGGGTCCGGAAAGCAGTACTTC
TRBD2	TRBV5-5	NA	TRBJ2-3	CASSLVHMGLTDTQYF	TGTGCCAGCAGCTTGGTCCATATGGGACTAACAGATACGCAGTATTTT
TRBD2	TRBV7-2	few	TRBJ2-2	CASSQRTSGTGELFF	TGTGCCAGCAGCCAACGGACTAGCGGGACCGGGGAGCTGTTTTTT
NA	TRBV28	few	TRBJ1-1	CASTLSGTAWSAFF	TGTGCCAGCACCTTGTCCGGGACGGCCTGGTCAGCTTTCTTT
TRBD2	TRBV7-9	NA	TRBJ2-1	CASSLASGGNFKQNEQFF	TGTGCCAGCAGCTTAGCTAGCGGGGGGAACTTTAAGCAGAATGAGCAGTTCTTC
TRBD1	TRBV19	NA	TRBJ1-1	CASRQGAQNTEAFF	TGTGCCAGCCGACAGGGGGCTCAAAACACTGAAGCTTTCTTT
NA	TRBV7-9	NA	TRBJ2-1	CASSLGQTYNEQFF	TGTGCCAGCAGCTTAGGACAGACCTACAATGAGCAGTTCTTC
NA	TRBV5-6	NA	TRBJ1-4	CASSIVGLKNEKLFF	TGTGCCAGCAGTATAGTTGGGCTGAAAAATGAAAAACTGTTTTTT
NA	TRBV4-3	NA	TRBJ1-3	CASSQVAFGISGNTIYF	TGCGCCAGCAGCCAGGTAGCATTCGGTATTTCTGGAAACACCATATATTTT